This T cell receptor beta chain is drawn from a study of T cell changes during pregnancy in multiple sclerosis. TCRdb's table, derived via immunoSEQ multiplex PCR, lists solely in-frame clones and lacks some. The sample gives some 25,000 clones, approximately 90% of which show up once; approximately 0.67% is in the top ten. This CDR3 spans 18 amino acids. This clone was seen only once. The origin of this receptor is a female donor in good health, enrolled as a control in a pregnancy study. Here the sequenced sample was CD4+ T cells from peripheral blood mononuclear cells, taken in the first trimester of pregnancy. The V call is TRBV1, the J call TRBJ2-1; the D call TRBD2 from the table was never checked on the DNA. TRBV1 constitutes a pseudogene. CDR3: CTSSRLRTGTPAYNEQFF. As DNA, the CDR3 is TGCACCAGCAGCCGCCTAAGAACCGGGACTCCAGCCTACAATGAGCAGTTCTTC.